This T cell receptor beta chain was profiled in a study of PD-1 blockade in mismatch repair-deficient tumors. Regarding this clone: Its antigen is still unknown.

The protocol was immunoSEQ multiplex PCR, while the TCRdb copy is restricted to in-frame clones and leaves out a portion. Of about 84,000 clones listed, around 85% are singletons. The CDR3 extends over 15 amino acids. The germline V and J ends were trimmed by 3 bases and 4 bases, with 16 bases remaining between them. Germline V CDR1 and CDR2: ENHRY, SYGVKD. General study findings and limits: After pembrolizumab, tumor-resident clones rose rapidly, then generally contracted before radiologic responses.

The clonotype comes from an adult with mismatch repair-deficient cancer. Sample: peripheral blood, taken 12 weeks after starting pembrolizumab. This chain connects TRBV10-3 to TRBJ2-7, with unresolved D. The CDR3 nucleotides are TGTGCCATCAGTGAACCCCAAGCGCAGGAATACGAGCAGTACTTC. This translates into CAISEPQAQEYEQYF.